These 32 T cell receptor beta chains originate from one sample sequenced in a study of blood T cells in healthy people across ages. Alongside a J-beta primer mix, a sample-barcoded 5' primer served in a second PCR lasting about 6 to 11 cycles. Each CDR3 protein is one row after TCRdb ran MiXCR on the 5' RACE reads. The repertoire holds some 900,000 distinct CDR3 sequences, with around 30% as singletons. The source material was blood. These receptors were collected from a woman of 80 years or more in good health.

This clonotype appeared many times. This sequence joins TRBV24-1 and TRBJ2-1; perhaps TRBD1 as D (6 bases). CDR1 and CDR2 from the germline V gene are KGHDR and SFDVKD. V lost 0 bases, J lost 7 bases, and 15 bases lay in between. This CDR3 region has 16 residues. The CDR3 DNA reads as TGTGCCACCAGTGATTTGGGGCAGGGGATCGTTAATGAGCAGTTCTTC. This codes for CATSDLGQGIVNEQFF.

Only a few counts were recorded for this clonotype. This chain connects TRBV27 to TRBJ2-2, with D tentatively TRBD2 (6 bases). The CDR3 is 14 residues long. Trimming removed 7 bases at V and 4 bases at J, with 13 bases between. The germline gives CDR1 MNHEY, CDR2 SMNVEV (reference sequence). CDR3 protein: CASTWFGGTGELFF. DNA for the CDR3: TGTGCCAGCACGTGGTTCGGGGGCACCGGGGAGCTGTTTTTT.

On this clonotype: This may stem from a read error, because a much larger clone lies one nucleotide away. The chain couples TRBV3-1 to TRBJ2-5, with TRBD1 matching over 8 bases. CDR3 size: 15 residues. Germline V gene lookup returns CDR1 LGHDT and CDR2 YNNKEL (reference sequence). The CDR3 is CASSHWDRPQETRYF. DNA for the CDR3: TGTGCCAGCAGCCACTGGGACAGGCCGCAAGAGACCCGGTACTTC.

The chain has TRBV7-2 and TRBJ1-1, with TRBD1 as a possible D gene (5 bases). Trimming stripped 4 bases from V and 3 bases from J, with 15 bases between. The CDR3 is 15 amino acids. Germline CDR1 SGHTA, CDR2 FQGNSA. The CDR3 here is CASSSPGPRHTEAFF. In nucleotides, the CDR3 is TGTGCCAGCAGCTCTCCGGGACCGCGGCACACTGAAGCTTTCTTT.

This clonotype was observed a handful of times. The rearrangement joins TRBV3-1 to TRBJ2-5; D unclear. CDR3 length: 17 amino acids. The V and J ends lost 0 bases and 5 bases respectively, with 19 bases between them. Germline V gene data show CDR1 as LGHDT and CDR2 as YNNKEL (reference sequence). CDR3 sequence: CASSQDRRKTYAETQYF. CDR3 DNA sequence: TGTGCCAGCAGCCAAGACAGGCGAAAAACCTATGCGGAGACCCAGTACTTC.

With regard to this clonotype: Since a much larger clone is just one base distant, this may be a read error. The chain uses TRBV3-1 and TRBJ2-5, with 9 nucleotides matching TRBD2. Germline assignment: CDR1 LGHDT and CDR2 YNNKEL (reference sequence). The CDR3 sequence is 15 residues long. The CDR3 coding sequence is TGTGCCAGCAGCCAGACTAGCGGACCCCAAGAGACCCGGTACTTC. Translation gives CASSQTSGPQETRYF.

This clonotype has ten or more counts. The rearrangement links TRBV6-1 to TRBJ2-5; either TRBD1 or TRBD2 may fit D (5 bases each). Matching the DNA end better, TRBJ2-7 makes the J call doubtful. The CDR3 has 12 residues. Germline V gene sequence: CDR1 MNHNS, CDR2 SASEGT. CDR3 sequence: CASSEGRDEQYF. CDR3 bases: TGTGCCAGCAGTGAGGGACGGGACGAGCAGTACTTC.

There are many counts of this clonotype. The rearrangement links TRBV28 to TRBJ2-7; 10 positions match TRBD2. Germline CDR1 is MDHEN and CDR2 is SYDVKM. The CDR3 runs to 16 residues. After removal of 6 bases from V and 3 bases from J, the junction contained 11 bases not matched to a gene. CDR3 nucleotides: TGTGCCAGCAGGCCCGGGGGAGCGGGGGGGTTCTACGAGCAGTACTTC. This translates into CASRPGGAGGFYEQYF.

The CDR3 reads CACWDRGDLRGYTF. The CDR3 coding sequence is TGTGCCTGCTGGGACAGGGGGGACTTGAGGGGCTACACCTTC. The J gene is TRBJ1-2, the V gene TRBV6-5, with 11 nucleotides matching TRBD1. Losses at the gene ends were 11 bases for V and 8 bases for J; bases not matched to a gene: 13. Germline V CDR1 and CDR2: MNHEY, SVGAGI. This CDR3 has 14 residues.

This clonotype was observed many times. This chain connects TRBV5-5 to TRBJ2-5; D is ambiguous. CDR1 SGHKS and CDR2 YYEKEE come from the germline V gene (reference sequence). The CDR3 runs 14 residues. Trimming removed 1 base from V and 6 bases from J, with 13 bases in between. CDR3 loop: CASSLSPYRKTQYF. The CDR3 bases are TGTGCCAGCAGCTTGTCTCCATACCGGAAGACCCAGTACTTC.

The chain recombines TRBV19 with TRBJ2-1; D could derive from TRBD1 or TRBD2 (5 bases each). The CDR3 totals 14 residues. With 3 bases removed from V and 9 bases from J, the gap between germline ends came to 15 bases. From germline, CDR1 is LNHDA and CDR2 SQIVND (reference sequence). The CDR3 DNA reads TGTGCCAGTAGTATCCCCCCGGGTGGGGGTGAGCAGTTCTTC. Encoded protein: CASSIPPGGGEQFF. Complete variable domain (other parts from reference TRBV19 and TRBJ2-1): DGGITQSPKYLFRKEGQNVTLSCEQNLNHDAMYWYRQDPGQGLRLIYYSQIVNDFQKGDIAEGYSVSREKKESFPLTVTSAQKNPTAFYLCASSIPPGGGEQFFGPGTRLTVL.

V gene TRBV18 combines with J gene TRBJ2-3; 8 positions agree with TRBD1. This CDR3 comprises 15 residues. Germline CDR1 reads KGHSH; CDR2 reads LQKENI. J was trimmed by 4 bases and V by 0 bases; bases with no gene match: 3. The CDR3 spells CASSPPDRVSDTQYF. CDR3 nucleotide sequence: TGTGCCAGCTCACCACCGGACAGGGTTTCAGATACGCAGTATTTT.

This clonotype was observed a few times. CDR3 loop: CASSAGGAVDTQYF. CDR3 DNA: TGTGCCAGCAGTGCCGGGGGGGCGGTAGATACGCAGTATTTT. This rearrangement joins TRBV6-1 to TRBJ2-3; 8 bases map to TRBD2. V lost 4 bases, J lost 5 bases, and 5 bases stayed unmatched. The CDR3 length is 14 residues. The germline gives CDR1 MNHNS, CDR2 SASEGT.

This sequence joins TRBV7-2 and TRBJ1-2, with 7 nucleotides matching TRBD1. CDR1 SGHTA and CDR2 FQGNSA come from the germline V gene. V trimming: 1 base; J trimming: 4 bases; junction bases outside the gene matches: 6. There are 15 residues in the CDR3. CDR3 in DNA: TGTGCCAGCAGCTTAGGGATGGACAGGCCCTATGGCTACACCTTC. As protein: CASSLGMDRPYGYTF.

The chain employs TRBV11-2 and TRBJ1-2; 9 bases fit TRBD1. V shed 3 bases and J 3 bases; nucleotides not matched to a gene: 11. There are 17 residues in the CDR3. From germline, CDR1 is SGHAT and CDR2 FQNNGV. CDR3 protein: CASSFSRDRVPHYGYTF. Here the CDR3 DNA reads TGTGCCAGCAGCTTCTCCCGGGACAGGGTACCGCACTATGGCTACACCTTC.

This clonotype was seen a few times. This chain joins TRBV4-3 and TRBJ1-3; no reliable D call. The CDR3 sequence is 14 residues long. Germline-derived CDR1 and CDR2 are LGHNA and YSLEER. V lost 0 bases to trimming and J lost 4 bases, with 7 bases between them. CDR3 region: CASSQDRPGNTIYF. The CDR3 DNA follows: TGCGCCAGCAGCCAAGATCGTCCAGGAAACACCATATATTTT.

On this clonotype: A much larger clone lies a single base off, so this may be a read error. The genes are TRBV6-5 and TRBJ2-7; 10 bases are a match to TRBD2. The germline V gene has CDR1 MNHEY and CDR2 SVGAGI. The CDR3 loop spans 16 amino acids. V dropped 7 bases and J dropped 10; count of bases not matched to a gene: 19. CDR3 protein: CASTGGTSEGLTVQYF. CDR3 sequence (DNA): TGTGCCAGCACTGGAGGGACTAGCGAGGGGTTAACGGTTCAGTACTTC.

The chain uses TRBV20-1 and TRBJ2-5; no clear D gene. The CDR3 is made up of 14 amino acids. V gave up 5 bases and J gave up 0 bases, with 13 bases separating them. The germline gives CDR1 DFQATT, CDR2 SNEGSKA (reference sequence). This CDR3 is CSARPQVYQETQYF. The CDR3 bases are TGCAGTGCTCGACCCCAGGTGTACCAAGAGACCCAGTACTTC.

This clonotype showed up just a few times. The V call is TRBV10-3, the J call TRBJ1-1, with 9 bases that match TRBD1. J lost 0 bases, V lost 9 bases, and 2 bases had no gene match. The CDR3 length is 13 residues. Germline V gene sequence: CDR1 ENHRY, CDR2 SYGVKD. Written as DNA, the CDR3 is TGTGCCATGACAGGGGGGTTGAACACTGAAGCTTTCTTT. Protein sequence: CAMTGGLNTEAFF.

The chain joins TRBV5-5 to TRBJ1-4; D not resolved. This CDR3 has 13 residues. V lost 4 bases and J 8 bases, leaving 12 bases between the germline ends. Germline V gene data show CDR1 as SGHKS and CDR2 as YYEKEE (reference sequence). The CDR3 DNA sequence: TGTGCCAGCAGCCTCGGGCCGTGGGAAAAACTGTTTTTT. This translates into CASSLGPWEKLFF. The complete variable domain, with remaining parts taken from reference TRBV5-5 and TRBJ1-4, reads DAGVTQSPTHLIKTRGQQVTLRCSPISGHKSVSWYQQVLGQGPQFIFQYYEKEERGRGNFPDRFSARQFPNYSSELNVNALLLGDSALYLCASSLGPWEKLFFGSGTQLSVL.

A remark on this clonotype: This sequence may be a read error, since a much larger clone differs from it by one base. This chain connects TRBV6-5 to TRBJ2-5; TRBD1 might be the D (6 bases). Germline V gene lookup returns CDR1 MNHEY and CDR2 SVGAGI. The CDR3 is 15 residues long. The chain's CDR3 is CAGSYTGNPQETQYF. DNA of the CDR3: TGTGCCGGCAGTTACACAGGGAACCCCCAAGAGACCCAGTACTTC.

The chain combines TRBV7-2 with TRBJ2-4; 12 nucleotides match TRBD2. With the DNA end fitting TRBJ2-7 better, the J assignment may be wrong. CDR1 and CDR2 (germline): SGHTA, FQGNSA. There are 15 residues in the CDR3. The CDR3 reads CASSYPSGRDYEQYF. The DNA of the CDR3 is TGTGCCAGCAGCTATCCTAGCGGGAGGGACTACGAGCAGTACTTC.

This clonotype is a singleton in its sample. A read error is possible here, since a much larger clone lies one base away. The chain combines TRBV14 with TRBJ2-1; D gene uncertain. V lost 4 bases and J lost 13, with 20 bases in between. The CDR3 length is 14 residues. Germline lookup yields CDR1 SGHDN and CDR2 FVKESK. CDR3: CASSPDLLQRTQFF. The CDR3 region has the DNA TGTGCCAGCAGCCCCGACTTACTGCAAAGGACCCAGTTCTTC.

Remarks on this clonotype: A clone one base away is much larger, so this may be a read error. The chain employs TRBV6-2 or TRBV6-3 and TRBJ2-3; possibly TRBD1 for D (5 bases). Germline-derived CDR1 and CDR2 are MNHEY and SVGEGT. CDR3 length: 15 residues. The CDR3 nucleotides are TGTGCCAGCAGGAGGAGAGGAGCAGGCACAGGTACGCAGTATTTT. It translates to CASRRRGAGTGTQYF.

This clonotype was seen a handful of times. A read error may explain this, as a much larger clone is one base away. This chain joins TRBV25-1 and TRBJ2-5, with D perhaps TRBD1 or TRBD2 (5 bases each). The CDR3 is made up of 13 amino acids. Trimming took off 3 bases at V and 7 bases at J, with 12 bases between the two ends. Germline CDR1 is MGHDK and CDR2 is SYGVNS. In DNA, the CDR3 is TGTGCCAGCAGTGAGGGGGATTGTGGGACCCAGTACTTC. Translated: CASSEGDCGTQYF.

The J gene is TRBJ1-5, the V gene TRBV6-1; D call uncertain. This CDR3 is built from 15 residues. Germline loops: CDR1 MNHNS, CDR2 SASEGT. The ends were cut back, 7 bases at V and 4 bases at J, with 17 bases in the middle. CDR3 protein: CASTPDQLRNQPQHF. The CDR3 DNA is TGTGCCAGCACCCCGGACCAACTCAGGAATCAGCCCCAGCATTTT.

This clonotype was recorded a few times. The chain couples TRBV20-1 to TRBJ2-2; 8 nucleotides align to TRBD2. This CDR3 is 17 amino acids long. The V segment lost 0 bases and the J segment 3 bases; nucleotides outside the gene matches: 9. The V gene's germline CDR1 is DFQATT and CDR2 SNEGSKA (reference sequence). The CDR3 here is CSARDHRASGHTGELFF. DNA of the CDR3: TGCAGTGCTAGAGATCATCGGGCTAGCGGGCACACCGGGGAGCTGTTTTTT.

About this clonotype itself: This clone may be a read error of a much larger clone one base away. CDR3 in DNA: TGTGGCAGCAGTCCATGGACGACAGGAGAAGAGACCCAGTACTTC. Protein: CGSSPWTTGEETQYF. The chain employs TRBV6-1 and TRBJ2-5; TRBD1 is a possible D gene (6 bases). CDR1 and CDR2 (germline): MNHNS, SASEGT. The CDR3 has 15 amino acids.

Worth noting for this clonotype: One end of the junction varies from germline; a read error may be responsible. The V and J genes are TRBV5-1 and TRBJ1-5; maybe TRBD1 (5 bases). This CDR3 spans 15 amino acids. CDR1 and CDR2 from the germline V gene are SGHRS and YFSETQ. DNA of the CDR3: TGCGCCAGCAGATTGGAGTCAGGGCGGAATCAGCCCCAGCATTTT. Its protein is CASRLESGRNQPQHF.

This clonotype was observed many times. The chain has TRBV4-2 and TRBJ2-3, with TRBD2 matching 13 bases. The CDR3 is 18 amino acids. Germline V gives CDR1 LGHNA, CDR2 YNFKEQ. Trimming took 4 bases from V and 4 from J; bases not matched to a gene: 11. The CDR3 nucleotides are TGTGCCAGCAGCCCCTCCCGGACTAGCGGGGGTGGTGCAGATACGCAGTATTTT. Encoded protein: CASSPSRTSGGGADTQYF.

V gene TRBV5-1 combines with J gene TRBJ2-5, with TRBD1 matching over 12 bases. Germline loops: CDR1 SGHRS, CDR2 YFSETQ. CDR3 size: 15 residues. V dropped 6 bases and J dropped 4; count of bases not matched to a gene: 7. The CDR3 region is CASIEGTGGGETQYF. The CDR3 DNA reads TGCGCCAGCATCGAGGGGACAGGGGGCGGAGAGACCCAGTACTTC.

The chain combines TRBV3-1 with TRBJ1-1; D may be TRBD1 (5 bases). This CDR3 is built from 14 residues. Germline lookup yields CDR1 LGHDT and CDR2 YNNKEL (reference sequence). V was pared by 1 base and J by 5 bases, with 11 bases between. The CDR3 nucleotides read TGTGCCAGCAGCCAAGCGGGGGGAGGGACTGAAGCTTTCTTT. Encoded protein: CASSQAGGGTEAFF.